A selection of T cell receptor beta chains follows, all from one sample in a study of blood T cell repertoires in COVID-19. Only in-frame clones appear in the TCRdb table, and some are missing; sequencing was by immunoSEQ multiplex PCR. The sample records roughly 190,000 clones, 88% being singletons. Sequenced material: peripheral blood. All receptors derive from a man aged 40-50 years with active or convalescent COVID-19. Each CDR3 is given with its conserved first and last residue. D genes are given only for firm matches. Size values are once, few and many counts, or a class for expanded clones, and some rows have none.

j_gene	abundance	d_gene	v_gene	CDR3nt	CDR3aa
TRBJ1-2	once	-	TRBV14	TGTGCCAGCAGCCAAGTGGGCGCTCCTAACTATGGCTACACCTTC	CASSQVGAPNYGYTF
TRBJ1-6	-	-	TRBV19	TGTGCCAGTAGTGCCCGGACAAGCCACCTGGGAATTTCACCCCTCCACTTT	CASSARTSHLGISPLHF
TRBJ1-1	-	-	TRBV11-3	TGTGCCAGCAGCCTGGGGGTGGGACACTTGAACACTGAAGCTTTCTTT	CASSLGVGHLNTEAFF
TRBJ2-2	-	TRBD2	TRBV18	TGTGCCAGCTCACCAAAGCGGGAGGTCGGGGAGCTGTTTTTT	CASSPKREVGELFF
TRBJ1-4	-	-	TRBV5-4	TGTGCCAGCAGCTTAGGACAGCACTCAACTAATGAAAAACTGTTTTTT	CASSLGQHSTNEKLFF
TRBJ1-6	-	TRBD1	TRBV14	TGTGCCAGCAGCCCTAAGGGGGCTGATAATTCACCCCTCCACTTT	CASSPKGADNSPLHF
TRBJ2-5	-	-	TRBV7-8	TGTGCCAGCAGCTTTCTCAGGACAGCTCAAGAGACCCAGTACTTC	CASSFLRTAQETQYF
TRBJ1-5	-	-	TRBV7-2	TGTGCCAGCAGCTCGTCCCAGGGGCCCCAGCATTTT	CASSSSQGPQHF
TRBJ1-3	-	TRBD1	TRBV28	TGTGCCAGCAGAGGACAGGGAAGCTCTGGAAACACCATATATTTT	CASRGQGSSGNTIYF
TRBJ1-6	-	-	TRBV21-1	TGTGCCAGCAGCTCGGGTGGGGGACAGAAGAGCTCCTATAATTCACCCCTCCACTTT	CASSSGGGQKSSYNSPLHF
TRBJ2-2	-	-	TRBV7-2	TGTGCCAGCAGCTTAATCGGAGACACCGGGGAGCTGTTTTTT	CASSLIGDTGELFF
TRBJ2-3	-	-	TRBV9	TGTGCCAGCAGCTCCTTGGGGGGACTTAGAGCCAATACGCAGTATTTT	CASSSLGGLRANTQYF
TRBJ2-3	-	TRBD2	TRBV7-2	TGTGCCAGCAGCCCCCGAGGTAGCGGGAAAGGCGATACGCAGTATTTT	CASSPRGSGKGDTQYF
TRBJ1-6	-	-	TRBV27	TGTGCCAGCAGTTTCGGAGGGAGGGGTTCACCCCTCCACTTT	CASSFGGRGSPLHF
TRBJ2-5	-	-	TRBV12-3/TRBV12-4	TGTGCCAGCAGTCGGAGTGGGGAGACCCAGTACTTC	CASSRSGETQYF
TRBJ2-1	-	TRBD2	TRBV11-3	TGTGCCAGCAGCCAATGGGGGGGATATAATGAGCAGTTCTTC	CASSQWGGYNEQFF
TRBJ2-5	-	TRBD1	TRBV4-3	TGCGCCAGCAGCCCAGGGGACAGGGGGCCGGAGACCCAGTACTTC	CASSPGDRGPETQYF
TRBJ2-5	-	TRBD2	TRBV7-9	TGTGCCACCGGGGCCCTTTTTTTTGCGGGGGGAAGTCAAGAGACCCAGTACTTC	CATGALFFAGGSQETQYF
TRBJ1-1	-	-	TRBV6-5	TGTGCCAGCAGTTACGCGCGACGGGGAGGTTTCATGGTTTTCTTT	CASSYARRGGFMVFF
TRBJ2-1	-	-	TRBV19	TGTGCCAGTAGTATAGATAGGTTGCAGGCCTACAATGAGCAGTTCTTC	CASSIDRLQAYNEQFF
TRBJ1-1	-	-	TRBV30	TGTGCCTGGAGTGACCGGGGCACTGAAGCTTTCTTT	CAWSDRGTEAFF
TRBJ1-2	-	-	TRBV11-2	TGTGCCAGCAGCTCGACAGAGGCCATCTATGGCTACACCTTC	CASSSTEAIYGYTF
TRBJ1-2	-	-	TRBV29-1	TGCAGCGGGATACAGGGTGGCGGCTACACCTTC	CSGIQGGGYTF
TRBJ2-3	-	-	TRBV14	TGTGCCAGCAGACCGGACGCCCCCGGGGCAGATACGCAGTATTTT	CASRPDAPGADTQYF
TRBJ1-2	-	TRBD1	TRBV9	TGTGCCAGCAGCTTTTCACTACACGGGACAGCTAATGGCTACACCTTC	CASSFSLHGTANGYTF
TRBJ1-6	-	-	TRBV6-5	TGTGCCAGCAGTTACCCCGGGGGAGGGTCACCCCTCCACTTT	CASSYPGGGSPLHF
TRBJ1-4	-	-	TRBV6-6	TGTGCCAGCAGGCTGAAAGTCGGGGTCGAAAAACTGTTTTTT	CASRLKVGVEKLFF
TRBJ1-4	many	-	TRBV5-4	TGTGCCAGCAGCTTGGGAGGGAATGAAAAACTGTTTTTT	CASSLGGNEKLFF
TRBJ2-4	-	-	TRBV12-5	TGTGCTTACCAAAGGGGGGGTTTGTGGAACATTCAGTACTTC	CAYQRGGLWNIQYF